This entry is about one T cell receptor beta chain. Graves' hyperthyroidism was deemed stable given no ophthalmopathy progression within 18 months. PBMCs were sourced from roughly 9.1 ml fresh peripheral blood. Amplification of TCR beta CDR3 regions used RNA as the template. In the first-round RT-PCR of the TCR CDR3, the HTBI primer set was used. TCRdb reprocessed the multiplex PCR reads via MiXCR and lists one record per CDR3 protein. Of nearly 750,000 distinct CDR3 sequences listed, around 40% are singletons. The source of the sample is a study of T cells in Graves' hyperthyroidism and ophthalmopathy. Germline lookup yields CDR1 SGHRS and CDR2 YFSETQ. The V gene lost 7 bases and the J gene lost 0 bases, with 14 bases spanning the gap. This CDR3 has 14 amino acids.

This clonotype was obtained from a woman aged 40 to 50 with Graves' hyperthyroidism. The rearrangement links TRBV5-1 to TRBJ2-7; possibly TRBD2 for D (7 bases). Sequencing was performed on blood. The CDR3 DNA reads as TGCGCCAGCTCGCGGGGGCTGAGCTCCTACGAGCAGTACTTC. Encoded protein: CASSRGLSSYEQYF. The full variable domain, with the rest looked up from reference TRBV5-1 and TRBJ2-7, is KAGVTQTPRYLIKTRGQQVTLSCSPISGHRSVSWYQQTPGQGLQFLFEYFSETQRNKGNFPGRFSGRQFSNSRSEMNVSTLELGDSALYLCASSRGLSSYEQYFGPGTRLTVT.